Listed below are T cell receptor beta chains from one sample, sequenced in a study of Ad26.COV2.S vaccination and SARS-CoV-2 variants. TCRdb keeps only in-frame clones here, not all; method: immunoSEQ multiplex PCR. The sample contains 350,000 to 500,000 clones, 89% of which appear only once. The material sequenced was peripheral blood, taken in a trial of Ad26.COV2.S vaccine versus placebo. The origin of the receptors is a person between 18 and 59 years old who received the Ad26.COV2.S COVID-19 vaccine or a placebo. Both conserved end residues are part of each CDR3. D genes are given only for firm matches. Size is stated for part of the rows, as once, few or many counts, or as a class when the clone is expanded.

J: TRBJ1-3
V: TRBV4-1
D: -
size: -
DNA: TGCGCCAGCAGCCATAATACAGGGCTCTCTGGAAACACCATATATTTT
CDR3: CASSHNTGLSGNTIYF

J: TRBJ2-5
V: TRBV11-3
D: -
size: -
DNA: TGTGCCAGCAGCTTCTTAGTGGAGACCCAGTACTTC
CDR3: CASSFLVETQYF

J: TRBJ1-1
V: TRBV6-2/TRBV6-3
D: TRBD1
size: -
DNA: TGTGCCAGCAGTTACAGGGGGCGAGGCGGCACTGAAGCTTTCTTT
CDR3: CASSYRGRGGTEAFF

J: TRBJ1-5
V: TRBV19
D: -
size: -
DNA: TGTGCCAGTAGTATCCGGGGTTCGGGGAATCAGCCCCAGCATTTT
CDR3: CASSIRGSGNQPQHF

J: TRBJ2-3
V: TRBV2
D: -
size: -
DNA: TGTGCCAGCAGTGGAAGGAGGGGGATCACAGATACGCAGTATTTT
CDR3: CASSGRRGITDTQYF

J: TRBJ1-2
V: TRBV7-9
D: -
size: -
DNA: TGTGCCAGCAGCTTTGGCGGGGGCGGGTTTGGCTACACCTTC
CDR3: CASSFGGGGFGYTF

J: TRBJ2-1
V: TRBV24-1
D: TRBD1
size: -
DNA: TGTGCCACCAGCGACTCGGGACAGGGTAACAATGAGCAGTTCTTC
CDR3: CATSDSGQGNNEQFF

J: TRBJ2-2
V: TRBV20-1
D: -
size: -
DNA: TGCAGTGCTAGAGGTGGGGGGGAGCTGTTTTTT
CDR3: CSARGGGELFF

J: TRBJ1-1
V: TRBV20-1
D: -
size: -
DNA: TGCAGTGCTTTCGGACAGCCGGCGGCTTTCTTT
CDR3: CSAFGQPAAFF

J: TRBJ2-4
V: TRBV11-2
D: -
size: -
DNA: TGTGCCAGCAGCTTAGCGGTGGGAGAGGGCAAAAACATTCAGTACTTC
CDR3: CASSLAVGEGKNIQYF

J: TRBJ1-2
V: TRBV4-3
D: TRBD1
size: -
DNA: TGCGCCAGCAGCCAAGTAGACAGGGAGGTTGGCTACACCTTC
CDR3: CASSQVDREVGYTF

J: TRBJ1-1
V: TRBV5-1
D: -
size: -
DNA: TGCGCCAGCAGCTTGATGATGAACACTGAAGCTTTCTTT
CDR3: CASSLMMNTEAFF

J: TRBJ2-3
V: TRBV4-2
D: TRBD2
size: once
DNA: TGTGCCAGCAGCCAAGCACTAGCGAGGACAGATACGCAGTATTTT
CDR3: CASSQALARTDTQYF

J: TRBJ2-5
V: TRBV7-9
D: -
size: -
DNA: TGTGCCAGCAGCCCCAAATTGCGAGACGGTCGGGAGACCCAGTACTTC
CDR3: CASSPKLRDGRETQYF

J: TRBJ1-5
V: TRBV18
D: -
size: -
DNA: TGTGCCAGCTCACCTAACCGGAGGGGGTTAAATCAGCCCCAGCATTTT
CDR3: CASSPNRRGLNQPQHF

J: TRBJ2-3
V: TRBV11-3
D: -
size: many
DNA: TGTGCCAGCAGTCCGATCCGCACAGATACGCAGTATTTT
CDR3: CASSPIRTDTQYF

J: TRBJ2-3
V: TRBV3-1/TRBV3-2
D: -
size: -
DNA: TGTGCCAGCAGCGGCCTCAGGGAACACACAGATACGCAGTATTTT
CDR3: CASSGLREHTDTQYF

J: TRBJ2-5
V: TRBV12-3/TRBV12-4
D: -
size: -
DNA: TGTGCCAGCACGGAGGTGGGGACCCAGTACTTC
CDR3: CASTEVGTQYF

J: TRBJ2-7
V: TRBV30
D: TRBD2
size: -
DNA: TGTGCCTGGAGCCCCGGGTTAGCGGGGATCGAGCAGTACTTC
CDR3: CAWSPGLAGIEQYF

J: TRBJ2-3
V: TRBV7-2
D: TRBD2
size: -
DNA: TGTGCCAGCAGTCTAGTGGGACTAGCGGACAGCACAGATACGCAGTATTTT
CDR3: CASSLVGLADSTDTQYF

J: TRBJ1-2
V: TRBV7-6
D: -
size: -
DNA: TGTGCCAGCAGCTTACAGAAAGGGAAGAACTATGGCTACACCTTC
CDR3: CASSLQKGKNYGYTF

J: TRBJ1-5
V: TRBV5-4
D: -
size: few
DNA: TGTGCCAGCAGCTTGGACGGCCCAGGGCAGCCCCAGCATTTT
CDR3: CASSLDGPGQPQHF

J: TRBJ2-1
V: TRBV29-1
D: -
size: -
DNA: TGCAGCGTTGAAGCGGACAATGAGCAGTTCTTC
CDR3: CSVEADNEQFF

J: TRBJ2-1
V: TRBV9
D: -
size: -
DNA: TGTGCCAGCAGCGGCAACCCTTCCGGGTACAATGAGCAGTTCTTC
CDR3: CASSGNPSGYNEQFF

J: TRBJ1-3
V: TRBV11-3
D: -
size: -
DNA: TGTGCCAGCAGCTCCGCCTGGGGCCCTGGAAACACCATATATTTT
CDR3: CASSSAWGPGNTIYF

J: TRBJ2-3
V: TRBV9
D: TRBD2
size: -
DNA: TGTGCCAGCAGCGTAGGCGGGGGGGCCCTGGATACGCAGTATTTT
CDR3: CASSVGGGALDTQYF

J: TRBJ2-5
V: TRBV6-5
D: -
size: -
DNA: TGTGCCAGCAGTTACTGGGCACAGGTAGAGACCCAGTACTTC
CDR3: CASSYWAQVETQYF

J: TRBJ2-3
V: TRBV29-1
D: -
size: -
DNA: TGCAGCGCCGAGGCGGCCACTCGCACAGATACGCAGTATTTT
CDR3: CSAEAATRTDTQYF

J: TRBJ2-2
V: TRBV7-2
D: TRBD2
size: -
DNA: TGTGCCAGCAACGAAGGACTAGCGGGAGTCACCGGGGAGCTGTTTTTT
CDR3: CASNEGLAGVTGELFF

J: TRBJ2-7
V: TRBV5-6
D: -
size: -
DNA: TGTGCCAGCAGCTTGGAAGGGGTCTACGAGCAGTACTTC
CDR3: CASSLEGVYEQYF

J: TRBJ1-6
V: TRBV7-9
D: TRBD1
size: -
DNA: TGTGCCAGCAGCTTACTGAGGGGGCTAGCCCTCCACTTT
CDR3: CASSLLRGLALHF

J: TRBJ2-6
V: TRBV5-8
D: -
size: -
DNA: TGTGCCAGCAGCCCCGGGTCGGGGTACTCTGGGGCCAACGTCCTGACTTTC
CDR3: CASSPGSGYSGANVLTF

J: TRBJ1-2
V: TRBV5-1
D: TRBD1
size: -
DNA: TGCGCCAGCAGCTTATTGGGACAGGGGGCGATTGGCTACACCTTC
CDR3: CASSLLGQGAIGYTF

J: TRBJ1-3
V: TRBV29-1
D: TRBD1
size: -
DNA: TGCAGCGTTGAGCCAGGGGGATCCTTTGGAAACACCATATATTTT
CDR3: CSVEPGGSFGNTIYF

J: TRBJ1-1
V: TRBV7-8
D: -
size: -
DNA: TGTGCCAGCAGCTACCAGGGTCAGGCAGGTAGCGGGAACACTGAAGCTTTCTTT
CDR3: CASSYQGQAGSGNTEAFF

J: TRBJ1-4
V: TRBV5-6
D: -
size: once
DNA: TGTGCCAGCAGCTTGGGAGGGCTTGGTGAAAAACTGTTTTTT
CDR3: CASSLGGLGEKLFF

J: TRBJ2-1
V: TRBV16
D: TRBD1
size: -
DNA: TGTGCCAGCAGCCAATTGGACAGGGTAAATGAGCAGTTCTTC
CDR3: CASSQLDRVNEQFF